This T cell receptor (beta chain) was sequenced for a study of cytomegalovirus exposure and HLA in healthy donors. About the research overall: The study placed roughly four fifths of its approximately 360 genotyped donors in the Caucasian-associated ancestry cluster. General study findings and limits: Earlier analysis looked at TCR beta V segments, and most were productive about 90% or about 30% of the time.

On this clone: Its antigen is currently unknown.

PCR employed 60 Vbeta and 13 Jbeta primers. Assay: immunoSEQ multiplex PCR; the TCRdb copy retains only in-frame clones and omits some. The sample includes approximately 89,000 clones, approximately 71% of them seen just once. The trim removed 2 bases at V and 2 bases at J, leaving 0 bases unmatched. The CDR3 has 14 amino acids. Germline lookup yields CDR1 WSHSY and CDR2 SAAADI. The chain uses TRBV10-2 and TRBJ2-5, with TRBD1 identical over 9 bases. This TCR derives from a young man in good health and CMV-seronegative. The sequencing input was PBMCs. CDR3 sequence reads: CASSEDRGQETQYF. In DNA form, the CDR3 reads TGCGCCAGCAGTGAGGACAGGGGGCAAGAGACCCAGTACTTC.